This TCR beta chain comes out of a study of graft-versus-host responses after intestinal transplantation. Sequencing used immunoSEQ multiplex PCR; TCRdb keeps in-frame clones, though not all of them. The sample holds over 60,000 clones; around nine tenths are singletons and the top ten take around 7%. With respect to this clone: Antigen: not known.

Study-wide results and limits: With peak circulating GvH clone levels came an association with early post-transplant HvG declines. Subjects displaying graft-donor T cell macrochimerism possessed elevated graft-versus-host to host-versus-graft clonal ratios inside allografts.

Germline V gene lookup returns CDR1 ENHRY and CDR2 SYGVKD. The CDR3 length is 14 residues. V gave up 11 bases and J gave up 1 base, with 17 bases separating them. The TCR sequence derives from a human patient who received an intestinal transplant, so some T cells may come from the graft donor. The chain uses TRBV10-3 and TRBJ1-1; D gene unclear. The input for sequencing was bone marrow, taken approximately 740 days after intestinal transplantation. CDR3 loop: CAVEEGGSNTEAFF. CDR3 in DNA: TGTGCCGTCGAAGAGGGCGGCTCGAACACTGAAGCTTTCTTT.